The 21 T cell receptor beta chains reported below all come from one sample, sequenced in a study of technical replicates of blood from several donors. The repertoire was sequenced with immunoSEQ multiplex PCR; TCRdb's copy has only in-frame clones and lacks some. The table includes tens of thousands of clones, approximately 90% detected once. Sequencing was done on a sample of T cells isolated from PBMCs. All receptors derive from a human donor in good health.

This chain links TRBV5-1 with TRBJ2-3; 10 bases fit TRBD2. The V gene's germline CDR1 is SGHRS and CDR2 YFSETQ. The CDR3 consists of 18 residues. The V gene end was trimmed by 3 bases and the J gene end by 2 bases; junction bases not matched to a gene: 12. CDR3 residues: CASSYGSGRKGVTDTQYF. The CDR3, as DNA: TGCGCCAGCAGCTATGGTAGCGGGAGGAAAGGTGTCACAGATACGCAGTATTTT.

The chain is built from TRBV9 and TRBJ2-7; a possible D gene is TRBD2 (5 bases). Germline values: CDR1 SGDLS, CDR2 YYNGEE. This CDR3 has 13 residues. V was trimmed by 0 bases and J by 6 bases, leaving 10 bases between them. CDR3 in DNA: TGTGCCAGCAGCGTAGCTCGACGGGGCGAGCAGTACTTC. This codes for CASSVARRGEQYF.

As for this clone: The same CDR3 can be traced to other DNA sequences in this sample. The chain recombines TRBV2 with TRBJ2-1; 7 nucleotides line up with TRBD2. The V gene end was trimmed by 0 bases and the J gene end by 4 bases; junction bases not matched to a gene: 0. The CDR3 sequence is 14 residues long. The V gene's germline CDR1 is SNHLY and CDR2 FYNNEI. In nucleotides, the CDR3 is TGTGCCAGCAGTGAAGCGGGAGGGTACAATGAGCAGTTCTTC. Translated, it gives CASSEAGGYNEQFF.

CDR3: CASSLAGIGTGELFF. Written as DNA, the CDR3 is TGTGCCAGCAGCTTAGCAGGCATTGGAACCGGGGAGCTGTTTTTT. The gene calls are TRBV11-3 and TRBJ2-2; the D is unclear. This CDR3 spans 15 amino acids. The germline V gene has CDR1 SGHNT and CDR2 YENEEA. Deletions cut 1 base from V and 5 bases from J, with 11 bases between.

The chain recombines TRBV19 with TRBJ2-1; 10 positions match TRBD2. The germline CDR1 and CDR2 sequences are LNHDA and SQIVND (reference sequence). V was pared by 7 bases and J by 8 bases, with 5 bases of the junction left unmatched. The CDR3 sequence is 13 residues long. CDR3 in DNA: TGTGCCAGTACTAGCGGGAGTACGTATGAGCAGTTCTTC. As protein: CASTSGSTYEQFF. The variable domain in full, with the rest retrieved from reference TRBV19 and TRBJ2-1, is DGGITQSPKYLFRKEGQNVTLSCEQNLNHDAMYWYRQDPGQGLRLIYYSQIVNDFQKGDIAEGYSVSREKKESFPLTVTSAQKNPTAFYLCASTSGSTYEQFFGPGTRLTVL.

The chain employs TRBV7-9 and TRBJ2-1; TRBD2 is a possible D gene (5 bases). From germline, CDR1 is SEHNR and CDR2 FQNEAQ (reference sequence). V gave up 3 bases and J gave up 4 bases, with 10 bases separating them. The CDR3 consists of 14 residues. DNA for the CDR3: TGTGCCAGCAGCTTGGGGAGCGGTTACAATGAGCAGTTCTTC. Protein: CASSLGSGYNEQFF.

The chain joins TRBV4-1 to TRBJ1-2; 7 bases align to TRBD1. V lost 2 bases to trimming and J lost 5 bases; unmatched junction nucleotides: 11. CDR1 is MGHRA, CDR2 YSYEKL, per germline. The CDR3 spans 16 residues. The CDR3, as DNA: TGCGCCAGCAGCCAAAAAATTGACAGGGTTAGGTATGGCTACACCTTC. This codes for CASSQKIDRVRYGYTF.

The rearrangement uses TRBV5-1 and TRBJ1-2, with 7 bases fitting TRBD1. The J segment lost 8 bases and the V segment lost 4 bases, leaving 5 bases of the junction unmatched. This CDR3 region has 12 residues. Germline CDR1 is SGHRS and CDR2 is YFSETQ. CDR3 DNA sequence: TGCGCCAGCAGCGTAGACAGGGAGGGCTACACCTTC. Residues: CASSVDREGYTF.

The sample holds a few counts of this clone. This rearrangement joins TRBV15 to TRBJ1-5, with TRBD1 matching 7 bases. The CDR3 extends over 14 amino acids. Germline V gene lookup returns CDR1 LNHNV and CDR2 YYDKDF (reference sequence). V was pared by 6 bases and J by 3 bases, with 5 bases of the junction left unmatched. This chain's CDR3 is CATRDGQDNQPQHF. The CDR3 nucleotides are TGTGCCACCAGAGATGGACAGGACAATCAGCCCCAGCATTTT.

This sequence joins TRBV6-5 and TRBJ2-1, with 9 bases fitting TRBD2. The CDR3 covers 15 residues. The germline V gene encodes CDR1 MNHEY and CDR2 SVGAGI. V was clipped by 4 bases and J by 4 bases; unmatched bases: 5. The chain's CDR3 is CASSFLTSGYNEQFF. The CDR3 nucleotides are TGTGCCAGCAGTTTCTTGACTAGCGGTTACAATGAGCAGTTCTTC.

This clone was found a few times. The chain is built from TRBV4-1 and TRBJ2-7, with TRBD2 matching over 8 bases. The CDR3 is 15 amino acids. After removal of 3 bases from V and 4 bases from J, the junction contained 8 bases not matched to a gene. Germline V gene lookup returns CDR1 MGHRA and CDR2 YSYEKL. Here the CDR3 reads CASSQLAGALYEQYF. CDR3 coding DNA: TGCGCCAGCAGCCAGCTAGCGGGTGCCCTTTACGAGCAGTACTTC.

This clone was seen once. The chain joins TRBV19 to TRBJ1-1, with 11 nucleotides matching TRBD1. The CDR3 is 15 amino acids. Germline trimming cut 9 bases from V and 1 base from J; bases unmatched to any gene: 7. Germline V CDR1 and CDR2: LNHDA, SQIVND (reference sequence). The DNA for the CDR3 is TGTGCCAGCCGGACAGGGGGCATTGGGAACACTGAAGCTTTCTTT. This codes for CASRTGGIGNTEAFF.

The chain employs TRBV7-8 and TRBJ2-1; 11 bases align to TRBD2. Germline V CDR1 and CDR2: SGHVS, FQNEAQ. Trimming removed 5 bases from V and 7 bases from J; junction bases left unmatched: 10. The CDR3 is 16 residues long. The CDR3 region is CASSITATSGSNEQFF. In DNA form, the CDR3 reads TGTGCCAGCAGCATAACTGCCACTAGCGGGAGTAATGAGCAGTTCTTC. The full variable domain, with the rest looked up from reference TRBV7-8 and TRBJ2-1, is GAGVSQSPRYKVAKRGQDVALRCDPISGHVSLFWYQQALGQGPEFLTYFQNEAQLDKSGLPSDRFFAERPEGSVSTLKIQRTQQEDSAVYLCASSITATSGSNEQFFGPGTRLTVL.

DNA for the CDR3: TGTGCCAGCAGCCCTCGACTGAGCTCCTACGAGCAGTACTTC. Encoded protein: CASSPRLSSYEQYF. This sequence joins TRBV9 and TRBJ2-7, with D unclear. The ends were cut back, 4 bases at V and 0 bases at J, with 11 bases in the middle. The CDR3 loop spans 14 amino acids. Germline V CDR1 and CDR2: SGDLS, YYNGEE.

The J gene is TRBJ1-4, the V gene TRBV30, with 9 bases fitting TRBD1. Germline CDR1 is GTSNPN and CDR2 is SVGIG (reference sequence). The CDR3 spans 13 residues. The V and J ends lost 5 bases and 8 bases, in that order; junction bases with no gene match: 6. CDR3 region: CAWQRDREEKLFF. The CDR3 bases are TGTGCCTGGCAACGGGACAGGGAGGAAAAACTGTTTTTT.

The V call is TRBV6-5, the J call TRBJ1-5, with D hard to call. V lost 0 bases to trimming and J lost 0 bases, with 6 bases between them. The CDR3 spans 15 residues. CDR1 is MNHEY and CDR2 is SVGAGI in the germline V gene. This chain's CDR3 is CASSYSYHSNQPQHF. In nucleotides, the CDR3 is TGTGCCAGCAGTTACTCCTACCATAGCAATCAGCCCCAGCATTTT.

This chain uses TRBV5-1 with TRBJ2-2, with 11 bases aligning to TRBD2. V lost 10 bases, J lost 5 bases, and 19 bases stayed unmatched. The CDR3 extends over 18 amino acids. The germline gives CDR1 SGHRS, CDR2 YFSETQ. CDR3 DNA sequence: TGCGCCCCACCTCCTCCGGGACTAGCGGTTTTTTGTACCGGGGAGCTGTTTTTT. Translation: CAPPPPGLAVFCTGELFF.

The chain recombines TRBV6-5 with TRBJ1-1; D is uncertain. Germline V CDR1 and CDR2: MNHEY, SVGAGI. The CDR3 runs to 16 residues. V gave up 2 bases and J gave up 3 bases, with 16 bases separating them. CDR3 region: CASSYLLGPKHTEAFF. The CDR3 DNA sequence: TGTGCCAGCAGTTACCTCCTTGGGCCCAAGCACACTGAAGCTTTCTTT.

The rearrangement uses TRBV7-2 and TRBJ2-3, with 9 positions matching TRBD2. Trimming cost V 1 base and J 1 base; bases outside gene matches: 3. The CDR3 consists of 16 residues. CDR1 is SGHTA and CDR2 is FQGNSA in the germline V gene. CDR3 coding DNA: TGTGCCAGCAGCTTAGAATGGACTAGCGGCACAGATACGCAGTATTTT. It yields the protein CASSLEWTSGTDTQYF.

A single count supports this clone. This rearrangement joins TRBV30 to TRBJ1-1; maybe TRBD1 (6 bases). CDR3 length: 13 residues. Germline values: CDR1 GTSNPN, CDR2 SVGIG (reference sequence). V dropped 2 bases and J dropped 4 bases, with 11 bases sitting between them. In DNA, the CDR3 is TGTGCCTGGAGTCAAGGGGGTAGCACTGAAGCTTTCTTT. Translating gives CAWSQGGSTEAFF.

The chain couples TRBV10-3 to TRBJ1-5; tentatively, D is TRBD1 (5 bases). The CDR3 covers 16 residues. Germline V gene sequence: CDR1 ENHRY, CDR2 SYGVKD. With 6 bases removed from V and 2 bases from J, the gap between germline ends came to 17 bases. In DNA form, the CDR3 reads TGTGCCATCAGCGACATTCAGGGCCAGGGCAATCAGCCCCAGCATTTT. Translating it yields CAISDIQGQGNQPQHF.